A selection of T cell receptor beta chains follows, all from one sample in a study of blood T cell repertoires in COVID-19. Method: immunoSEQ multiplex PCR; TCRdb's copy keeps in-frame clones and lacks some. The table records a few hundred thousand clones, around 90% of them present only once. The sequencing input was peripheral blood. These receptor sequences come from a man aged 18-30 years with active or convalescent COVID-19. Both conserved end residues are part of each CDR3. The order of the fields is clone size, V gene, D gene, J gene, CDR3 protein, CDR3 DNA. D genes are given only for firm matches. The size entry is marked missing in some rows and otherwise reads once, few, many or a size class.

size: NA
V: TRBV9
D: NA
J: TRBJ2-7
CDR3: CASSRRDAGPYEQYF
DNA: TGTGCCAGCAGTCGCCGGGACGCGGGGCCCTACGAGCAGTACTTC

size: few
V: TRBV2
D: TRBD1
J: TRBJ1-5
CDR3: CASKGQGAGNQPQHF
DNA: TGTGCCAGCAAGGGACAGGGGGCAGGCAATCAGCCCCAGCATTTT

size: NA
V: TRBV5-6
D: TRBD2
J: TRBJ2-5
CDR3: CASTWTSGTQETQYF
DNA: TGTGCCAGCACCTGGACTAGCGGAACACAAGAGACCCAGTACTTC

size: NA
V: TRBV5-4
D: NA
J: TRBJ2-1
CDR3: CASSLVASPQFF
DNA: TGTGCCAGCAGCTTGGTGGCTTCTCCGCAGTTCTTC

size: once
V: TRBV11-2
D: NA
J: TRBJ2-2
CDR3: CASSPPGGRTGELFF
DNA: TGTGCCAGCAGCCCCCCCGGGGGGCGCACCGGGGAGCTGTTTTTT

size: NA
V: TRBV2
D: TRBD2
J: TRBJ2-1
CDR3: CASRAGTSGYNEQFF
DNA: TGTGCCAGCAGAGCCGGGACTAGCGGATACAATGAGCAGTTCTTC

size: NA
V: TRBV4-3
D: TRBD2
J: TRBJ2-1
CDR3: CASSQDWSGGSYNEQFF
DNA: TGCGCCAGCAGCCAAGATTGGAGCGGGGGTTCCTACAATGAGCAGTTCTTC

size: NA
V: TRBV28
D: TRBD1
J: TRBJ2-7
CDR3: CASSSLTSNRGPIYEQYF
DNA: TGTGCCAGCAGTTCATTAACCTCTAACAGGGGGCCGATCTACGAGCAGTACTTC

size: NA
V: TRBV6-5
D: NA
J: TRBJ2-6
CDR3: CASSYSSSGANVLTF
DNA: TGTGCCAGCAGTTACTCGAGCTCTGGGGCCAACGTCCTGACTTTC

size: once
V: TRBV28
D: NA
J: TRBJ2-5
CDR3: CASSSLQGAQETQYF
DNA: TGTGCCAGCAGTTCCCTCCAAGGGGCCCAAGAGACCCAGTACTTC

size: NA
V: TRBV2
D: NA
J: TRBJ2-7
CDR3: CASFTGFYEQYF
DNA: TGTGCCAGTTTCACAGGGTTCTACGAGCAGTACTTC

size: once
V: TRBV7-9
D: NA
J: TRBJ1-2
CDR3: CASSLGAYGYTF
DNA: TGTGCCAGCAGCTTAGGCGCGTATGGCTACACCTTC

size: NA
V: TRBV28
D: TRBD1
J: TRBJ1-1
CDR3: CASSLRGQALNTEAFF
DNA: TGTGCCAGCAGTCTCAGGGGGCAGGCTTTGAACACTGAAGCTTTCTTT

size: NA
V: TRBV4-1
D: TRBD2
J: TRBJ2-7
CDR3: CASSSGGGIGTSGRLKGYEQYF
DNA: TGCGCCAGCAGCTCCGGAGGGGGGATTGGGACTAGCGGGAGACTCAAGGGGTACGAGCAGTACTTC

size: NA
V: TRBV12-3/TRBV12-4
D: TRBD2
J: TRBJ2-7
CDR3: CASSLGSGGALYF
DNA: TGTGCCAGCAGTTTAGGTAGCGGGGGGGCCCTGTACTTC

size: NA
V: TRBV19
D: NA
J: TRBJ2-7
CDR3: CASSIAGERGEQYF
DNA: TGTGCCAGTAGTATAGCCGGTGAAAGGGGCGAGCAGTACTTC

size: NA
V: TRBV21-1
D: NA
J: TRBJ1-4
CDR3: CARSRGEEKLFF
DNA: TGTGCCAGAAGTCGGGGGGAGGAAAAACTGTTTTTT

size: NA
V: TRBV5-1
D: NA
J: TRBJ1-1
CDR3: CASSLPGAEAFF
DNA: TGCGCCAGCAGCCTCCCGGGGGCTGAAGCTTTCTTT

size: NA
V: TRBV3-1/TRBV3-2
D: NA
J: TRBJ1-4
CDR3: CASSRTRRDPNEKLFF
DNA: TGTGCCAGCAGCCGGACCCGACGGGATCCTAATGAAAAACTGTTTTTT

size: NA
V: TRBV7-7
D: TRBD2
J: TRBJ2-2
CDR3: CASSKSWGGTGELFF
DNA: TGTGCCAGCAGCAAATCTTGGGGGGGCACCGGGGAGCTGTTTTTT

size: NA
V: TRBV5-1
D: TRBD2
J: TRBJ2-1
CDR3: CASSLAGGPDNEQFF
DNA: TGCGCCAGCAGCTTGGCGGGAGGGCCAGATAATGAGCAGTTCTTC

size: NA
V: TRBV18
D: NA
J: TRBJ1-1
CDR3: CASSPPGQEPSEAFF
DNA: TGTGCCAGCTCACCACCGGGGCAGGAACCTTCCGAAGCTTTCTTT

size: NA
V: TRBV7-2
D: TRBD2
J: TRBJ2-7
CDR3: CASSFGTISYEQYF
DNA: TGTGCCAGCAGCTTCGGGACTATATCCTACGAGCAGTACTTC

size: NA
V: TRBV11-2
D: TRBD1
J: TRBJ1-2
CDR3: CASSQGRGRYGYTF
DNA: TGTGCCAGCAGCCAGGGCAGGGGGAGGTATGGCTACACCTTC

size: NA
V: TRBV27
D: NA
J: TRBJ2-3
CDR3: CASSVPSGTQYF
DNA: TGTGCCAGCAGTGTACCTAGTGGTACGCAGTATTTT

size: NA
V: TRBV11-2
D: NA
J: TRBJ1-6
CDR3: CASSPSGYNSPLHF
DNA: TGTGCCAGCAGCCCTTCAGGATATAATTCACCCCTCCACTTT

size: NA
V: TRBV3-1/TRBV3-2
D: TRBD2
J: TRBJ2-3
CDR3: CASSQPQGLAATDTQYF
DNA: TGTGCCAGCAGCCAACCTCAGGGACTAGCGGCCACAGATACGCAGTATTTT

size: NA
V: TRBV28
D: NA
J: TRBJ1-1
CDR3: CASSTHWGEMNTEAFF
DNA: TGTGCCAGCAGTACTCATTGGGGGGAAATGAACACTGAAGCTTTCTTT

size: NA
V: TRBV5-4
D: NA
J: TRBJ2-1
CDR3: CASSSRRGNNEQFF
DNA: TGTGCCAGCAGCAGCCGTCGGGGTAACAATGAGCAGTTCTTC

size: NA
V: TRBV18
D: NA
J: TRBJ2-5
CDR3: CASSPRLGIIARETQYF
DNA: TGTGCCAGCTCACCGAGACTAGGAATAATTGCGCGGGAGACCCAGTACTTC

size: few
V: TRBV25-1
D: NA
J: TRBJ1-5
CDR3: CASSELRQPQHF
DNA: TGTGCCAGCAGTGAATTGCGGCAGCCCCAGCATTTT

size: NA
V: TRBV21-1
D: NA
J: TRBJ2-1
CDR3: CASSARDRGVIEQFF
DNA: TGTGCCAGCAGCGCCCGGGACAGGGGCGTAATTGAGCAGTTCTTC

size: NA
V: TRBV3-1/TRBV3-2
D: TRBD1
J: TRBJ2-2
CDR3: CASSQRPGGNTGELFF
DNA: TGTGCCAGCAGCCAGAGGCCAGGGGGAAACACCGGGGAGCTGTTTTTT

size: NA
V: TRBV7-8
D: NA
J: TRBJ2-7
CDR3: CASSPRGYEQYF
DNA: TGTGCCAGCAGCCCCAGGGGTTACGAGCAGTACTTC

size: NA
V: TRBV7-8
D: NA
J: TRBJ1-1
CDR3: CATGLRGTEAFF
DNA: TGTGCCACCGGACTCAGGGGCACTGAAGCTTTCTTT

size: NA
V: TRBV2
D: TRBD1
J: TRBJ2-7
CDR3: CASNGDRAGEQYF
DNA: TGTGCCAGCAATGGAGACAGGGCGGGCGAGCAGTACTTC

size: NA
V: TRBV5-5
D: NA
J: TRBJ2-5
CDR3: CASSLAQGTYETQYF
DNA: TGTGCCAGCAGCTTGGCACAGGGTACGTATGAGACCCAGTACTTC

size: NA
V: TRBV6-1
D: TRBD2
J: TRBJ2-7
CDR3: CASSGPASGRPYEQYF
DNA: TGTGCCAGCAGTGGCCCCGCTAGCGGGAGGCCCTACGAGCAGTACTTC

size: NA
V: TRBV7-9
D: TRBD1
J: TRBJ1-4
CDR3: CASSPTDRGRDNEKLFF
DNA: TGTGCCAGCAGCCCGACAGACAGGGGGCGTGATAATGAAAAACTGTTTTTT

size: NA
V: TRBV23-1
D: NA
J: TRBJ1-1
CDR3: CASSQGTPDSAFF
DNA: TGCGCCAGCAGTCAAGGGACACCAGACTCGGCTTTCTTT

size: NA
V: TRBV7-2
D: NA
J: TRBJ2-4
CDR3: CASSLGGKGDIQYF
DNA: TGTGCCAGCAGCTTAGGCGGAAAGGGGGACATTCAGTACTTC

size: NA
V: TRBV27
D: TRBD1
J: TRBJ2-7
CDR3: CASCLGDSSYEQYF
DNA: TGTGCCAGCTGTCTGGGGGACAGCTCCTACGAGCAGTACTTC

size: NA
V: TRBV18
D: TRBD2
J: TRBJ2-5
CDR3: CASSPAQLGLAGKETQYF
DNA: TGTGCCAGCTCACCTGCTCAACTTGGACTAGCGGGTAAAGAGACCCAGTACTTC

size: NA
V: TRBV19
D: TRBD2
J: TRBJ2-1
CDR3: CASRPLTGGYNEQFF
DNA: TGTGCCAGTAGACCGCTGACGGGAGGGTACAATGAGCAGTTCTTC

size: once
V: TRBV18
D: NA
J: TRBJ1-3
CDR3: CASSAAGDTIYF
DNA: TGTGCCAGCTCAGCGGCAGGGGACACCATATATTTT

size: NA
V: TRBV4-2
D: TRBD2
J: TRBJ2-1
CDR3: CASSQAVTSGQAYNEQFF
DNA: TGTGCCAGCAGCCAGGCCGTGACTAGCGGGCAAGCCTACAATGAGCAGTTCTTC

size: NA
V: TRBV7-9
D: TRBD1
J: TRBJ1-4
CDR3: CASSRTPGQGNEKLFF
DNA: TGTGCCAGCAGCCGAACTCCGGGACAGGGGAACGAAAAACTGTTTTTT

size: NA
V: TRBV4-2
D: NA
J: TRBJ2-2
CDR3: CASTNPGELFF
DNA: TGTGCCAGCACCAATCCCGGGGAGCTGTTTTTT

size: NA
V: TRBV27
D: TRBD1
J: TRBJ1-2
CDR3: CASSHFTGTGDYGYTF
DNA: TGTGCCAGCAGCCACTTTACCGGGACAGGGGACTATGGCTACACCTTC

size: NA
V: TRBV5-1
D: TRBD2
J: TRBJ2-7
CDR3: CASSFRTSADEQYF
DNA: TGCGCCAGCAGCTTTAGAACTAGCGCTGACGAGCAGTACTTC

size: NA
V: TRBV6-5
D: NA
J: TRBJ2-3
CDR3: CASRGHPLTDTQYF
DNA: TGTGCCAGCAGGGGACATCCCCTCACAGATACGCAGTATTTT

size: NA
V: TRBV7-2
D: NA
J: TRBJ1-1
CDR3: CASRLRSGLNEAFF
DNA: TGTGCCAGCAGGCTTAGATCGGGACTCAATGAAGCTTTCTTT

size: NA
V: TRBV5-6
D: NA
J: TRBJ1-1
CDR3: CASSYAAGITEAFF
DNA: TGTGCCAGCAGCTACGCGGCCGGGATCACTGAAGCTTTCTTT

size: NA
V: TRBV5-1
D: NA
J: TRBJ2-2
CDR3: CASSWRQANTGELFF
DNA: TGCGCCAGCAGCTGGCGACAGGCAAACACCGGGGAGCTGTTTTTT

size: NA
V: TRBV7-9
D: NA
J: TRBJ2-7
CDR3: CASSPNPYEQYF
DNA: TGTGCCAGCAGCCCTAATCCTTATGAGCAGTACTTC